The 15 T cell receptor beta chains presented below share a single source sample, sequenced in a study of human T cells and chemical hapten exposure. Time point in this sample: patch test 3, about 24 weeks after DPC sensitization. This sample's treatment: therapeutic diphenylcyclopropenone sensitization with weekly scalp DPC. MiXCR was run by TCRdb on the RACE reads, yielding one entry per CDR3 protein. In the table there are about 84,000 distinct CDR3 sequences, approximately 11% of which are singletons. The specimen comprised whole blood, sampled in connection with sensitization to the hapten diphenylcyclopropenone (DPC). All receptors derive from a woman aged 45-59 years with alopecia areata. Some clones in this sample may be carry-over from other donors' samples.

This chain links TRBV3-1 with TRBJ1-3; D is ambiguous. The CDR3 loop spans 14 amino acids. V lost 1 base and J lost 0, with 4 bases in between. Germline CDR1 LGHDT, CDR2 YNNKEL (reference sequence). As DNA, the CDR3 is TGTGCCAGCAGCCAAGCGAACTCTGGAAACACCATATATTTT. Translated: CASSQANSGNTIYF. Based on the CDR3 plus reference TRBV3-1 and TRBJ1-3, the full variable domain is DTAVSQTPKYLVTQMGNDKSIKCEQNLGHDTMYWYKQDSKKFLKIMFSYNNKELIINETVPNRFSPKSPDKAHLNLHINSLELGDSAVYFCASSQANSGNTIYFGEGSWLTVV.

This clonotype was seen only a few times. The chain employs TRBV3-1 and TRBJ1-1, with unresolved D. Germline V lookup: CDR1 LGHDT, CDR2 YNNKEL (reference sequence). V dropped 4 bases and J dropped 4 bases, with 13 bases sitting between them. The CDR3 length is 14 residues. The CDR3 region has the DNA TGTGCCAGCAGCCCAAGAGGGTTTTTCACTGAAGCTTTCTTT. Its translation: CASSPRGFFTEAFF.

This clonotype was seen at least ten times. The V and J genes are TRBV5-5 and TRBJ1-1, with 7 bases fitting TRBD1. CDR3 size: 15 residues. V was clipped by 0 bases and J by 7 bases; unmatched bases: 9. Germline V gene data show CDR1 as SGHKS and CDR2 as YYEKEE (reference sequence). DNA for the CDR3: TGTGCCAGCAGCTTGGGGACACAGGGGCTTAGTGAAGCTTTCTTT. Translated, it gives CASSLGTQGLSEAFF.

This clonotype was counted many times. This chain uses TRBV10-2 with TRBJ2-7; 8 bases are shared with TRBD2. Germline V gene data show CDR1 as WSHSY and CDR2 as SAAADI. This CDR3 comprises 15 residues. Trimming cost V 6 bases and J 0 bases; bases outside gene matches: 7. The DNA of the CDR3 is TGCGCCAGCAGCCACTGGCGGGGGGCCTCCTACGAGCAGTACTTC. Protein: CASSHWRGASYEQYF.

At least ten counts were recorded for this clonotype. CDR3: CASRAGTGVGKSPLHF. In DNA, the CDR3 is TGTGCCAGCAGGGCCGGGACAGGGGTCGGAAAATCACCCCTCCACTTT. V is TRBV12-3 or TRBV12-4 and J is TRBJ1-6; 10 positions agree with TRBD1. The ends lost 6 bases at V and 10 bases at J; junction bases unmatched: 12. The CDR3 sequence is 16 residues long.

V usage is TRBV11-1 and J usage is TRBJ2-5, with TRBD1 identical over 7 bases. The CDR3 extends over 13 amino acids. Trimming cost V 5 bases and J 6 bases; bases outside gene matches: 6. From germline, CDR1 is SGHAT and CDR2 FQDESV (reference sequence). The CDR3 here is CASSRDREKTQYF. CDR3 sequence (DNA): TGTGCCAGCAGCCGTGACAGGGAAAAGACCCAGTACTTC.

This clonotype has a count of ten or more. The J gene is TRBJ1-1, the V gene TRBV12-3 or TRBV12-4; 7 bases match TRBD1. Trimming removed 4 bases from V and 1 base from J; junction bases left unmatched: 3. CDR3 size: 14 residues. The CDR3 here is CASSWTGGNTEAFF. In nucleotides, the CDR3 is TGTGCCAGCAGTTGGACAGGAGGGAACACTGAAGCTTTCTTT.

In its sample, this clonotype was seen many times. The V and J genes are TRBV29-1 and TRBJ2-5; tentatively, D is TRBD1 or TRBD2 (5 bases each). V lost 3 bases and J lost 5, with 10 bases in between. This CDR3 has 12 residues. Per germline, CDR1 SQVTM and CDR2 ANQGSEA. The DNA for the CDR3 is TGCAGCGTTGACGAGGGGTTGGAGACCCAGTACTTC. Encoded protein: CSVDEGLETQYF. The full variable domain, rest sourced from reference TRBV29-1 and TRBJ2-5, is SAVISQKPSRDICQRGTSLTIQCQVDSQVTMMFWYRQQPGQSLTLIATANQGSEATYESGFVIDKFPISRPNLTFSTLTVSNMSPEDSSIYLCSVDEGLETQYFGPGTRLLVL.

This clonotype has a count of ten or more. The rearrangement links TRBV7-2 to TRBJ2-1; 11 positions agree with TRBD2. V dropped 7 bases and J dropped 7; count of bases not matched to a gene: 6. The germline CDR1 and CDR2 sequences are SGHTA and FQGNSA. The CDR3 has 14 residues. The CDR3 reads CASKPGLAANEQFF. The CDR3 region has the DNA TGTGCCAGCAAGCCGGGACTAGCGGCAAATGAGCAGTTCTTC.

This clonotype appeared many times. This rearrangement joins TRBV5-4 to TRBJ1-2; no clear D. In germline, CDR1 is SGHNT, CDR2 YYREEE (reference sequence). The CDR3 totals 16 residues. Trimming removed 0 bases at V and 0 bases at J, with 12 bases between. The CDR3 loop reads CASSLASASPNYGYTF. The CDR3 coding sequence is TGTGCCAGCAGCTTGGCTTCGGCCAGTCCTAACTATGGCTACACCTTC.

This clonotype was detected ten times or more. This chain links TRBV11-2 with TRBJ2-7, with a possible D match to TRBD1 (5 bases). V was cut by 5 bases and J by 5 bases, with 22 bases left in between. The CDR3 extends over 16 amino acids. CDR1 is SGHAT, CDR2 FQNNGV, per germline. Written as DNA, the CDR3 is TGTGCCAGCAGCCCCCAGGGCGACCTTCGCGTCCACGAGCAGTACTTC. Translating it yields CASSPQGDLRVHEQYF.

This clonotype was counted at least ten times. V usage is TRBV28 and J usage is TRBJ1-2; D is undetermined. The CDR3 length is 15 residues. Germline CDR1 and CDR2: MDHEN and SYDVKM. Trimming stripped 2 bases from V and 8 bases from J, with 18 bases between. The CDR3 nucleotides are TGTGCCAGCAGTTTAAGGGCCCGACTCCACCTGGGCTACACCTTC. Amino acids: CASSLRARLHLGYTF.

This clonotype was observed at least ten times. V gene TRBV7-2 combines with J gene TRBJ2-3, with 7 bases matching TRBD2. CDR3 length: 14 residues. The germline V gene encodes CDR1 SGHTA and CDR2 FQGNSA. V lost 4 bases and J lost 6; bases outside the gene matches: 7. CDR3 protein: CASSSGTKMDTQYF. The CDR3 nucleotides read TGTGCCAGCAGCTCCGGGACTAAGATGGATACGCAGTATTTT.

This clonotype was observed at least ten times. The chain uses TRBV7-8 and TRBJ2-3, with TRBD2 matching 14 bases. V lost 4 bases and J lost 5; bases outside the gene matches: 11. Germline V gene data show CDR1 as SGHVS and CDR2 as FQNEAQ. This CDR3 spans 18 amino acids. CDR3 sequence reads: CASSSGLAGGGVVDTQYF. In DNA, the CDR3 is TGTGCCAGCAGCTCAGGACTAGCGGGAGGAGGGGTAGTAGATACGCAGTATTTT.

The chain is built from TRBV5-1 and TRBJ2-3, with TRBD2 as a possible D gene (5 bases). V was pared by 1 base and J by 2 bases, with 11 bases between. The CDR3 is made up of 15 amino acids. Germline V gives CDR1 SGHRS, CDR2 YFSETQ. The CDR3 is CASSLLSGYTDTQYF. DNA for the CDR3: TGCGCCAGCAGCTTGTTAAGCGGTTACACAGATACGCAGTATTTT.